The source of this TCR beta chain is a study of response to subunit inactivated influenza vaccine (dated by TCRdb to the late 2010s). For the study in its entirety: Deep quantitative T cell receptor repertoire profiling was used in the study to track responses to a trivalent subunit inactivated influenza vaccine. Paper-wide results and their limitations: The authors proposed that each seasonal influenza vaccination may bring in only a limited number of new T cells.

This clonotype occurred a few times. No cognate antigen has been identified for it. Per-base qualities were not stored, and no clone one base away is much larger. Library preparation used RT-PCR. Sequencing was carried out with an Illumina HiSeq 2500. In TCRdb, the public reads were trimmed at Q25 with fastp and aligned with MiXCR, with productive beta chains retained. Rows with one shared CDR3 protein collapse into an entry with the most common genes and DNA. In all, the sample holds 430,000 or so distinct CDR3 sequences, and 9.5% to 13% of those were seen once. The ten largest clones capture around 12% of the sample. The CDR3 numbers 13 residues from cysteine through phenylalanine. CDR3 DNA is the only sequence kept; it has 39 bases, read in frame from the first base. CDR1 SGHTA and CDR2 FQGNSA were looked up in the germline V gene. V lost 5 bases and J lost 4 bases; the stretch between them is 12 bases long.

Read against the paper, the sample's time point label means: 45 days after influenza vaccine administration. The chain employs TRBV7-2 and TRBJ2-7; no D gene call is confident. This clonotype was sampled from a man between 50 and 59 years old who received an inactivated influenza vaccine. Donor details come from another sample of the same person, matched by shared clones. Sequenced here: PBMCs from blood, sampled roughly 47 days after vaccination. This receptor carries the CDR3 CASSLGAFYEQYF. In nucleotides, the sequence is TGTGCCAGCAGCCTAGGAGCGTTTTACGAGCAGTACTTC. The full variable domain, completed from the reference TRBV7-2 and TRBJ2-7 proteins outside the CDR3, reads GAGVSQSPSNKVTEKGKDVELRCDPISGHTALYWYRQSLGQGLEFLIYFQGNSAPDKSGLPSDRFSAERTGGSVSTLTIQRTQQEDSAVYLCASSLGAFYEQYFGPGTRLTVT.